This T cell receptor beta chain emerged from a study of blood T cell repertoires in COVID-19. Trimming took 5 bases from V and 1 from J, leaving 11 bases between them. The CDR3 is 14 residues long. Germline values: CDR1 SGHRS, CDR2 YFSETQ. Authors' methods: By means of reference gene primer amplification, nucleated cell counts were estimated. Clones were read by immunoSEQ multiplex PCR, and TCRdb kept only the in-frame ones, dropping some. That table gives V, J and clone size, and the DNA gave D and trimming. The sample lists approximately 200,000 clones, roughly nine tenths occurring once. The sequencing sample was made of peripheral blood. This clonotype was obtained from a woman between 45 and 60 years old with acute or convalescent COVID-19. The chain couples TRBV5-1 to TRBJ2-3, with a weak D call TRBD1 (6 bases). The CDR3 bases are TGCGCCAGCAGACGAACAGGGCGCACAGATACGCAGTATTTT. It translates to CASRRTGRTDTQYF. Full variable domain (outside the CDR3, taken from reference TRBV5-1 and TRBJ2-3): KAGVTQTPRYLIKTRGQQVTLSCSPISGHRSVSWYQQTPGQGLQFLFEYFSETQRNKGNFPGRFSGRQFSNSRSEMNVSTLELGDSALYLCASRRTGRTDTQYFGPGTRLTVL.